This T cell receptor beta chain was sequenced in a study of T cell responses to AZD1222 COVID-19 vaccine. Study findings and constraints: White British ancestry dominated among donors, who included more females, and clonal diversity was possibly underestimated.

This clone was counted only a few times. Its specificity is unknown. The CDR3 covers 15 residues. Germline V gene sequence: CDR1 SGDLS, CDR2 YYNGEE. V shed 3 bases and J shed 7 bases, with 17 bases lying between them. Here immunoSEQ multiplex PCR was the method, and the copy in TCRdb shows in-frame clones only, minus some. The data hold approximately 200,000 clones, with almost 90% observed a single time. The sequencing here drew on peripheral blood, taken on day 0 of AZD1222 vaccination. The source is an adult in good health. This chain joins TRBV9 and TRBJ1-5, with a weak D call TRBD1 (6 bases). The CDR3 coding sequence is TGTGCCAGCAGCGCGAGCCCAGGGGAGGGACAGCCCCAGCATTTT. Translated: CASSASPGEGQPQHF.